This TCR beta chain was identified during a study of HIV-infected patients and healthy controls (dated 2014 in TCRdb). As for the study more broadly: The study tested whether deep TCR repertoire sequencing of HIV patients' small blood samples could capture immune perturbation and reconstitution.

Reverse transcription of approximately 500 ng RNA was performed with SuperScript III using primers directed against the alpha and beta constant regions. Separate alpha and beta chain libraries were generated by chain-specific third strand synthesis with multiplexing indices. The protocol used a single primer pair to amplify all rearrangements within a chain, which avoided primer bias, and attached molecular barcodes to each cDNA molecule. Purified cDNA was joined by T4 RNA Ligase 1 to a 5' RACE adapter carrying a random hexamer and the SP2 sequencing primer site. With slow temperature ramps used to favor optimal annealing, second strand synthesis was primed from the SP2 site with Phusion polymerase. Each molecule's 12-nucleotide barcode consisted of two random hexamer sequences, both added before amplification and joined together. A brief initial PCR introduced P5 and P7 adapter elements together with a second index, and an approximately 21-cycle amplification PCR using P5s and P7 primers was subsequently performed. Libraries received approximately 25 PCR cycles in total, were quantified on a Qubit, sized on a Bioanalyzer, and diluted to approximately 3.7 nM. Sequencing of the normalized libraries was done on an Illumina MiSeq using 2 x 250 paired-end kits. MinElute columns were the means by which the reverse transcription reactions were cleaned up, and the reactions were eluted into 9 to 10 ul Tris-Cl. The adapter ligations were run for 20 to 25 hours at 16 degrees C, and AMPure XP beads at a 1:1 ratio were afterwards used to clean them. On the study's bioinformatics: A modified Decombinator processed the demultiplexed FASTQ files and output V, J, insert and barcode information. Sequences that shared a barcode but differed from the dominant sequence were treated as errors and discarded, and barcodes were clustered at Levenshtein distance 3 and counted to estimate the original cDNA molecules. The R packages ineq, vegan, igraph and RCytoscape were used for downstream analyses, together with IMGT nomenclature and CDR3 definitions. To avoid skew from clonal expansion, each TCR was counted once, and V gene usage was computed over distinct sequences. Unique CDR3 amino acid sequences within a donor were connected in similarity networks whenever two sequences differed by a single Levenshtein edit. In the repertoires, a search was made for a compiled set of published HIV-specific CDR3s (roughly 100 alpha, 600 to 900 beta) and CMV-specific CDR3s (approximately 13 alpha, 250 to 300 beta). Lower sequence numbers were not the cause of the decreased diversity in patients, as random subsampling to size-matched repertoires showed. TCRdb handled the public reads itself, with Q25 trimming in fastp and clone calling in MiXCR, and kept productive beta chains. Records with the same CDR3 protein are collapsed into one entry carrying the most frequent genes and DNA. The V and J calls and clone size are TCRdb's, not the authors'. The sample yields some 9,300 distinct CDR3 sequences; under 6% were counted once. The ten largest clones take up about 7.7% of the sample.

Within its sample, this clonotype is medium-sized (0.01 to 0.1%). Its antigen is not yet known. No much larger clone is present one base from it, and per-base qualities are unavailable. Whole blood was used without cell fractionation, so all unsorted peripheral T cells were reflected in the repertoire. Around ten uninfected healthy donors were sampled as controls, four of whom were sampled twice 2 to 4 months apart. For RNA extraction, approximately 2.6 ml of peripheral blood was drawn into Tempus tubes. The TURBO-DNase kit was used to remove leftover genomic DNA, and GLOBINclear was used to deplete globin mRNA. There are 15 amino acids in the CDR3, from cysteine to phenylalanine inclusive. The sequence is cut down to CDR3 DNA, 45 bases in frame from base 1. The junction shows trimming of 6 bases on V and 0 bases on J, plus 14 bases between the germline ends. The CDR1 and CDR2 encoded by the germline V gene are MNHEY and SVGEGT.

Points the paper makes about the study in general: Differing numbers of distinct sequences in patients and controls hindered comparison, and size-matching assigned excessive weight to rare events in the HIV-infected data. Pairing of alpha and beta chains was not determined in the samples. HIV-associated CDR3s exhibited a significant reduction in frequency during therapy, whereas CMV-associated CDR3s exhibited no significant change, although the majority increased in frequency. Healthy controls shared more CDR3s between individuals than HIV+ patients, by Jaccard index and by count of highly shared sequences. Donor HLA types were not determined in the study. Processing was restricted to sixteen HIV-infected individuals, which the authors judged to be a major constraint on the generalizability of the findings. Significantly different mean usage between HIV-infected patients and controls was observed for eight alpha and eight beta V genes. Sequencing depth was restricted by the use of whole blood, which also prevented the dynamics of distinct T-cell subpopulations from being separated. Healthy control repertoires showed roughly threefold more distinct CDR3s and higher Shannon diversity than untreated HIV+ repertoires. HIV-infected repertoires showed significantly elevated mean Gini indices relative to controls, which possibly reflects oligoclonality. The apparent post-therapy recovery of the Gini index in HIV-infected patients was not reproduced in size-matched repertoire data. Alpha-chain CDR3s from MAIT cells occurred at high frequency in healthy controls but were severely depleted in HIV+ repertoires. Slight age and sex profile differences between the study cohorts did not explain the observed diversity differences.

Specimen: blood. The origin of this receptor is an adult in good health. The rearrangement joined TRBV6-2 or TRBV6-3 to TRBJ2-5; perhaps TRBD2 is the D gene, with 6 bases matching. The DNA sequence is TGTGCCAGCAGCCCCGGGACTCAGTACCAAGAGACCCAGTACTTC. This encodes CASSPGTQYQETQYF.